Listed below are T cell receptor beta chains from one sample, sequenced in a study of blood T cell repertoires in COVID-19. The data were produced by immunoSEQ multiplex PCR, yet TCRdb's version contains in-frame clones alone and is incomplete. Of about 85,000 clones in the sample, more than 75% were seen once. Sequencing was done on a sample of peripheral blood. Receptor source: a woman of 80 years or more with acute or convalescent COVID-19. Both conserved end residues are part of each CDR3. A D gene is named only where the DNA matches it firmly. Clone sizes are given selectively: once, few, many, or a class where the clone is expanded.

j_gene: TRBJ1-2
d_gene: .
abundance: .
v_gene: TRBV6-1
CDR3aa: CASSGDIWGPVYGYTF
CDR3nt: TGTGCCAGCAGTGGGGACATCTGGGGTCCCGTCTATGGCTACACCTTC

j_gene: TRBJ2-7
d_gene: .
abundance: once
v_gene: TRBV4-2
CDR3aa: CASSQDPGEAEQYF
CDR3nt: TGTGCCAGCAGCCAAGATCCGGGGGAGGCCGAGCAGTACTTC

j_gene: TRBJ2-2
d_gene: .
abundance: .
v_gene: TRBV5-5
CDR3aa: CASINMRQGGTGELFF
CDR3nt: TGTGCCAGCATAAATATGCGGCAGGGTGGCACCGGGGAGCTGTTTTTT

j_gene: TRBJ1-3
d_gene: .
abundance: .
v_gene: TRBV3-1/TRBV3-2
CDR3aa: CASSQSQISGNTIYF
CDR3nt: TGTGCCAGCAGCCAATCTCAGATCTCTGGAAACACCATATATTTT

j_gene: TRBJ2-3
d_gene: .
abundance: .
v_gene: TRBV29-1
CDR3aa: CSVGKGQNTDTQYF
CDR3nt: TGCAGCGTTGGAAAGGGACAAAACACAGATACGCAGTATTTT

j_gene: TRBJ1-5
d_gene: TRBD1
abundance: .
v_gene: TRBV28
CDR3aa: CASRRSGGRNQPQHF
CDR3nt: TGTGCCAGCAGACGATCAGGGGGTCGCAATCAGCCCCAGCATTTT

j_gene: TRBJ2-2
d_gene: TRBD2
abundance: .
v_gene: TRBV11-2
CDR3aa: CASSRTSGSGSGELFF
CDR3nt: TGTGCCAGCAGCCGAACTAGCGGGAGTGGCTCCGGGGAGCTGTTTTTT

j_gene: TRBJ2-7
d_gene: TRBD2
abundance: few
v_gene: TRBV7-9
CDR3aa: CASSLESGLAGEKQYF
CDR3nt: TGTGCCAGCAGCTTAGAATCGGGACTAGCGGGAGAGAAGCAGTACTTC

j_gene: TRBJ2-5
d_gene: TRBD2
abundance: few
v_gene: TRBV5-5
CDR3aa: CASSLEVAGGRETQYF
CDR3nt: TGTGCCAGCAGCTTGGAGGTAGCGGGGGGGCGAGAGACCCAGTACTTC

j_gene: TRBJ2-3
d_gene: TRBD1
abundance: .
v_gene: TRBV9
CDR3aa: CASSVAQGETDTQYF
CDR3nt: TGTGCCAGCAGCGTAGCGCAGGGGGAAACAGATACGCAGTATTTT

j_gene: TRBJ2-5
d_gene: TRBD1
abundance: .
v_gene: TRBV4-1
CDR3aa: CASSQDKQGHQETQYF
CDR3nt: TGCGCCAGCAGCCAAGATAAACAGGGGCACCAAGAGACCCAGTACTTC

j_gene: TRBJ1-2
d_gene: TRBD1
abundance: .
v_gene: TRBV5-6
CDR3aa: CASSLATGGRYGYTF
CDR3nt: TGTGCCAGCAGCCTCGCTACAGGGGGCCGGTATGGCTACACCTTC

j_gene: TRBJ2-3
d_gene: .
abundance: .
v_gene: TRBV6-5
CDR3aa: CASSSQGRGSTDTQYF
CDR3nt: TGTGCCAGCAGTTCCCAGGGCAGGGGTAGCACAGATACGCAGTATTTT

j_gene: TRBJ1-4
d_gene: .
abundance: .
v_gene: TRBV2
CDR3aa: CASSDRDTRKLFF
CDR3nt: TGTGCCAGCAGTGATAGGGACACCCGAAAACTGTTTTTT

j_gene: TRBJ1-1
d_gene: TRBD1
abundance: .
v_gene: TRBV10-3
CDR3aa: CAISPGGGTEAFF
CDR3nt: TGTGCCATCAGTCCAGGGGGAGGCACTGAAGCTTTCTTT

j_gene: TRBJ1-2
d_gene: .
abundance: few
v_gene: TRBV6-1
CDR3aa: CASSEVTVEGYTF
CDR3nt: TGTGCCAGCAGTGAAGTGACAGTAGAAGGCTACACCTTC

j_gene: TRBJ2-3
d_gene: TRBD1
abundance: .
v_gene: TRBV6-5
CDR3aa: CASRPGTGTDTQYF
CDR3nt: TGTGCCAGCAGACCCGGGACAGGGACAGATACGCAGTATTTT

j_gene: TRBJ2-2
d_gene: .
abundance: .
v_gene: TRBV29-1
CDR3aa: CSATTGPTGELFF
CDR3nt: TGCAGTGCCACGACAGGTCCCACCGGGGAGCTGTTTTTT

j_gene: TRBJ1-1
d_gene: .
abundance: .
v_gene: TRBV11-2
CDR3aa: CASGQIGGIEAFF
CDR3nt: TGTGCCAGCGGCCAGATTGGGGGCATTGAAGCTTTCTTT

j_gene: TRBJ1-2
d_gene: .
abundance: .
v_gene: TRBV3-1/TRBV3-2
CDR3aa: CASSQGPVGYTF
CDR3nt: TGTGCCAGCAGCCAAGGTCCGGTGGGCTACACCTTC